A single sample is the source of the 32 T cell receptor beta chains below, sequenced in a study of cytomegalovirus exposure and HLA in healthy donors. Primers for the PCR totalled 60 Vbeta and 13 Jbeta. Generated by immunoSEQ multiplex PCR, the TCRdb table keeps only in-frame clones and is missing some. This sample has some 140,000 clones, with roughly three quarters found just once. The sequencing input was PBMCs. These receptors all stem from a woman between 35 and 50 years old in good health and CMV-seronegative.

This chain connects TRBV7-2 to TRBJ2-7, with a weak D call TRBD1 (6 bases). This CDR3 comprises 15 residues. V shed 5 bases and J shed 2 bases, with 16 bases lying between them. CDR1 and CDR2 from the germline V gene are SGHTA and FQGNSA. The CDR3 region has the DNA TGTGCCAGCAGCGTACCAGGGGCTAAAGCCTACGAGCAGTACTTC. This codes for CASSVPGAKAYEQYF.

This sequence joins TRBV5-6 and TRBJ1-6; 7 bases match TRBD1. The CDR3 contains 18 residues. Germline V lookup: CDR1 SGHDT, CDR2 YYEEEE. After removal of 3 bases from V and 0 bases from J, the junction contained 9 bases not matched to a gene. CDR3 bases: TGTGCCAGCAGCTCCCGGGACAGCTTAAGCTCCTATAATTCACCCCTCCACTTT. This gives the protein CASSSRDSLSSYNSPLHF.

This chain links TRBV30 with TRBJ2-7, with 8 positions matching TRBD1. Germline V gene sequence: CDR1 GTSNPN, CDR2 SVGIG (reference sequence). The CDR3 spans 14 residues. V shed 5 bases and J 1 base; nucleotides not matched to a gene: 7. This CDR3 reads CAWETGVSSYEQYF. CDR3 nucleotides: TGTGCCTGGGAGACAGGGGTTAGTTCCTACGAGCAGTACTTC.

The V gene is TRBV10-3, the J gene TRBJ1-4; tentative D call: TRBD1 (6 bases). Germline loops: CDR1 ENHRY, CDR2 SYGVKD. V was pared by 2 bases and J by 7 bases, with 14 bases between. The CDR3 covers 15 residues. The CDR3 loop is CAISEATGLSEKLFF. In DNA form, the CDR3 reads TGTGCCATCAGTGAGGCAACAGGGTTGAGTGAAAAACTGTTTTTT.

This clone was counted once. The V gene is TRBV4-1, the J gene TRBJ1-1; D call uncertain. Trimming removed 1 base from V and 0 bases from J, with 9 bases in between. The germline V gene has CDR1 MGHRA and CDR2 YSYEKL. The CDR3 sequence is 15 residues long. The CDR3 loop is CASSQGSGLNTEAFF. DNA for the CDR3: TGCGCCAGCAGCCAAGGTAGCGGACTGAACACTGAAGCTTTCTTT.

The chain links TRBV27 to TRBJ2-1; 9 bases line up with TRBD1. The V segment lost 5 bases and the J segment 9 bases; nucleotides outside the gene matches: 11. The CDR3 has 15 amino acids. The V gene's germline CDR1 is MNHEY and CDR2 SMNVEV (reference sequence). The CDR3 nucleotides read TGTGCCAGCAGTCTCCGGGACAGGGTGGTCGGTGAGCAGTTCTTC. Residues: CASSLRDRVVGEQFF.

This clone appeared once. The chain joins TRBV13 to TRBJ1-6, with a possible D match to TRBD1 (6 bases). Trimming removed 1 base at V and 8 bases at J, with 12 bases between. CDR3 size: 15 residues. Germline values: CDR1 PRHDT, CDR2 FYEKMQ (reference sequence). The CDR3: CASSLDRVGYSPLHF. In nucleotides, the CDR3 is TGTGCCAGCAGCTTAGACAGGGTCGGGTATTCACCCCTCCACTTT.

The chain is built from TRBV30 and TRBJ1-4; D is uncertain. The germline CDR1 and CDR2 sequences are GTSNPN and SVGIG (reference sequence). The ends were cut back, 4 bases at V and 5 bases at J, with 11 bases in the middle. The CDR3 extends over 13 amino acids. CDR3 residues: CAWTPGWNEKLFF. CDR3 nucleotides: TGTGCCTGGACCCCCGGGTGGAATGAAAAACTGTTTTTT.

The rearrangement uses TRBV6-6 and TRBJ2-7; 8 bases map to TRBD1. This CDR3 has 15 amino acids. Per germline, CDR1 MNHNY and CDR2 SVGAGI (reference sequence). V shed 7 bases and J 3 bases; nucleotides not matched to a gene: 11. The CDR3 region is CASTSTGANFYEQYF. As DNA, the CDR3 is TGTGCCAGCACCTCGACAGGGGCCAACTTCTACGAGCAGTACTTC.

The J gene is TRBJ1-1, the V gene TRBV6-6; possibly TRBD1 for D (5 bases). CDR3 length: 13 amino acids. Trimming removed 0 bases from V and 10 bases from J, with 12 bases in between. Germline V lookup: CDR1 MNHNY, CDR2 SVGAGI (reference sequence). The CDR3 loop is CASSYSQVGGAFF. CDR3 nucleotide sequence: TGTGCCAGCAGTTACTCACAGGTCGGGGGAGCTTTCTTT.

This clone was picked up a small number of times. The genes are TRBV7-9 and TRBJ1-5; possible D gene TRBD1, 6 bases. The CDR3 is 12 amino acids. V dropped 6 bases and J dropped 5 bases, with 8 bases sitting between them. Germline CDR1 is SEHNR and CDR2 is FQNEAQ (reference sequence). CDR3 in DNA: TGTGCCAGCAGTACAGGGTATCAGCCCCAGCATTTT. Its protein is CASSTGYQPQHF.

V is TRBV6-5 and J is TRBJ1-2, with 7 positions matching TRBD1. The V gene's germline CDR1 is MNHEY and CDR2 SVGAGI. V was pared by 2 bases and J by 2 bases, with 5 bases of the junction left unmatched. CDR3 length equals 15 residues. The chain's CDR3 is CASSYAPGQNYGYTF. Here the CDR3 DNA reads TGTGCCAGCAGTTACGCCCCGGGACAGAACTATGGCTACACCTTC.

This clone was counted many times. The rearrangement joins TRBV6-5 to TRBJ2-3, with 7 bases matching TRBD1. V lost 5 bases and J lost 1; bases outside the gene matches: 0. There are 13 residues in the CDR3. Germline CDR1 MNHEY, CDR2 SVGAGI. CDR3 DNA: TGTGCCAGCAGTGGGACAGGCACAGATACGCAGTATTTT. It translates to CASSGTGTDTQYF.

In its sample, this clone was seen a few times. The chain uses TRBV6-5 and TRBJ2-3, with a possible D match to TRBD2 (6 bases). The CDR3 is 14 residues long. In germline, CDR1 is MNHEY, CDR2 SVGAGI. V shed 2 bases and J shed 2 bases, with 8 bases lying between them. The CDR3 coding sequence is TGTGCCAGCAGTTACCAGCGGGTCACAGATACGCAGTATTTT. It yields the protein CASSYQRVTDTQYF.

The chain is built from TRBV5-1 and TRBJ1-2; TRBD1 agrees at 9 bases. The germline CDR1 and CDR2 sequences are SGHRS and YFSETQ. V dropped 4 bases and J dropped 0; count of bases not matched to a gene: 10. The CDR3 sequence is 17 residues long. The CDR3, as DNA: TGCGCCAGCAGCCCGGGACAGGGAATGGGAGCTAACTATGGCTACACCTTC. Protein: CASSPGQGMGANYGYTF.

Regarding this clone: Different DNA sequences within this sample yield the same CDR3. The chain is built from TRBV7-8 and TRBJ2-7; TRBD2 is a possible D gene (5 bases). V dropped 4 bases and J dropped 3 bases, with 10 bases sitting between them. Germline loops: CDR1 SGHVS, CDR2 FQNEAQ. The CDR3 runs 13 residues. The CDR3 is CASSSRTYYEQYF. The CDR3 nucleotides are TGTGCCAGCAGCTCCAGGACTTACTACGAGCAGTACTTC.

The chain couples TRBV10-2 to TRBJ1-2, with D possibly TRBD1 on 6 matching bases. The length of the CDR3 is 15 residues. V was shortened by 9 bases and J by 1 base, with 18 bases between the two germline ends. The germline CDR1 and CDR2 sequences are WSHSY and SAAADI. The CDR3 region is CASGAGQNFNYGYTF. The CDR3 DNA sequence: TGCGCCAGTGGGGCCGGACAGAACTTTAACTATGGCTACACCTTC.

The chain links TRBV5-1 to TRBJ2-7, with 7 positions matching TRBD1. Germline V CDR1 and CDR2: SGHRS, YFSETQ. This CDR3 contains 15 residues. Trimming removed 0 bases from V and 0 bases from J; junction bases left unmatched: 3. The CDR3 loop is CASSLVRGSSYEQYF. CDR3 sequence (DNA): TGCGCCAGCAGCTTGGTCAGGGGGAGCTCCTACGAGCAGTACTTC.

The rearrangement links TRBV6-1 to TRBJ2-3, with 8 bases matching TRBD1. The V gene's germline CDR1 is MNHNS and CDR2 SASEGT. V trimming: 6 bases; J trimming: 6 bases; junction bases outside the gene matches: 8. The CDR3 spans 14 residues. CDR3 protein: CASRGTGQGDTQYF. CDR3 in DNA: TGTGCCAGCAGAGGGACAGGCCAGGGCGATACGCAGTATTTT.

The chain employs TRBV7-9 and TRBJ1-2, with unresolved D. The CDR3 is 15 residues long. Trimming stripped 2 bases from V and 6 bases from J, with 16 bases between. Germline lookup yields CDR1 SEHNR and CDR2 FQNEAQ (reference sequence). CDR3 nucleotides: TGTGCCAGCAGCTTACTGAACTCCTCGCCCAATGGCTACACCTTC. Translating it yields CASSLLNSSPNGYTF.

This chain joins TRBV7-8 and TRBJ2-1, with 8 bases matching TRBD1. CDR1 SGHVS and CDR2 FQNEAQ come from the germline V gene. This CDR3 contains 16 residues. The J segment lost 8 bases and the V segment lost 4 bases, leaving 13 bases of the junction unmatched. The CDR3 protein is CASSYRHWTGLDEQFF. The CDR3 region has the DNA TGTGCCAGCAGCTACCGACACTGGACAGGGTTGGATGAGCAGTTCTTC.

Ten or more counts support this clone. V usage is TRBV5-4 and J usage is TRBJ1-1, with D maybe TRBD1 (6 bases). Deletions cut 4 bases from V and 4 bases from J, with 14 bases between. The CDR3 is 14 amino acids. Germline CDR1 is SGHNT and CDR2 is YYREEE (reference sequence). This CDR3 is CASSRRGGATEAFF. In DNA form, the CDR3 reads TGTGCCAGCAGCCGAAGGGGGGGCGCCACTGAAGCTTTCTTT.

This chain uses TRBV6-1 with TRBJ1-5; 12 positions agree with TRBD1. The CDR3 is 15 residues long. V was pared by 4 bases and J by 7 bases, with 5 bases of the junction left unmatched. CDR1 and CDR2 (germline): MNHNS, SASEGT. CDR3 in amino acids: CASSAGTGGRQPQHF. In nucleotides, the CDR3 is TGTGCCAGCAGTGCTGGGACAGGGGGCCGACAGCCCCAGCATTTT.

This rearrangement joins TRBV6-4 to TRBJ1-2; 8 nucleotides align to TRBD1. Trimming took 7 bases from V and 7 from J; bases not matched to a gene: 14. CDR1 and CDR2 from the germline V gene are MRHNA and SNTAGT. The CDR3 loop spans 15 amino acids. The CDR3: CASTPWAGGTAGYTF. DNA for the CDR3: TGTGCCAGCACCCCCTGGGCAGGGGGCACTGCTGGCTACACCTTC.

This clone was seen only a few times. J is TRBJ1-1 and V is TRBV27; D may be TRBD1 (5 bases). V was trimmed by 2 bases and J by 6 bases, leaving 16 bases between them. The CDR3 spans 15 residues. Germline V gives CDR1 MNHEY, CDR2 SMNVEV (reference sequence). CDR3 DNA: TGTGCCAGCAGTTTAACCCCGGACAAGGGCCCTGAAGCTTTCTTT. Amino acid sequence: CASSLTPDKGPEAFF.

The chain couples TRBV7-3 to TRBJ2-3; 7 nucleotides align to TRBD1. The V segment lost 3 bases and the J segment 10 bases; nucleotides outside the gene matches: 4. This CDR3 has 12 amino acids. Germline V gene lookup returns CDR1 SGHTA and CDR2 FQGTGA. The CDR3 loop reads CASSLGQRPQYF. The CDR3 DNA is TGTGCCAGCAGCTTGGGACAGCGACCGCAGTATTTT.

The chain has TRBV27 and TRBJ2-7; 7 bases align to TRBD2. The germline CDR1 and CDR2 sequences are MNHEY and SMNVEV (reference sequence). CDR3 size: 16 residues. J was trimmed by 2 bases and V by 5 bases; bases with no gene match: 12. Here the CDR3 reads CASSPLDSGRAYEQYF. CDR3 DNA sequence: TGTGCCAGCAGTCCCCTCGATTCTGGGAGGGCCTACGAGCAGTACTTC.

DNA for the CDR3: TGTGCCAGCAGCGCGGTCAGGGGGCGAGGAACCGGGGAGCTGTTTTTT. This encodes CASSAVRGRGTGELFF. The chain has TRBV9 and TRBJ2-2; 8 bases are a match to TRBD1. Germline CDR1 and CDR2: SGDLS and YYNGEE. The CDR3 has 16 amino acids. V lost 3 bases and J lost 5; bases outside the gene matches: 9.

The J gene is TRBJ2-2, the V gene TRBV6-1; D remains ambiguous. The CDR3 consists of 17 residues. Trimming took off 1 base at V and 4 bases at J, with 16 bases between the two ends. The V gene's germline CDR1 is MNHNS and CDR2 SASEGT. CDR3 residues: CASSEGWVRSGTGELFF. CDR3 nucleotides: TGTGCCAGCAGTGAAGGGTGGGTAAGGAGTGGCACCGGGGAGCTGTTTTTT.

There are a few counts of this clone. The CDR3 spells CASSQGPNQPQHF. The CDR3 DNA reads TGTGCCAGCAGTCAAGGGCCGAATCAGCCCCAGCATTTT. The chain combines TRBV6-1 with TRBJ1-5; the D is unclear. This CDR3 is 13 amino acids long. The V gene lost 5 bases and the J gene lost 4 bases, with 9 bases spanning the gap. CDR1 is MNHNS and CDR2 is SASEGT in the germline V gene.

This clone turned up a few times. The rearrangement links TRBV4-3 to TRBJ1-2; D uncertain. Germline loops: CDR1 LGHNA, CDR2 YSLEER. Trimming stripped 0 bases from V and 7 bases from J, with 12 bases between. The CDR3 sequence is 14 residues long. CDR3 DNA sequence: TGCGCCAGCAGCCAAGATGGCAGCGGGATTGGCTACACCTTC. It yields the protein CASSQDGSGIGYTF.

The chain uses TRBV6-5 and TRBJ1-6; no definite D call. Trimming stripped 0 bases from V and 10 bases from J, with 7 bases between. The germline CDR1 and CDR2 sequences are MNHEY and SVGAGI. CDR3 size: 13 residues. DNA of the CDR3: TGTGCCAGCAGTTACTCCGAGTTGTCACCCCTCCACTTT. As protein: CASSYSELSPLHF.